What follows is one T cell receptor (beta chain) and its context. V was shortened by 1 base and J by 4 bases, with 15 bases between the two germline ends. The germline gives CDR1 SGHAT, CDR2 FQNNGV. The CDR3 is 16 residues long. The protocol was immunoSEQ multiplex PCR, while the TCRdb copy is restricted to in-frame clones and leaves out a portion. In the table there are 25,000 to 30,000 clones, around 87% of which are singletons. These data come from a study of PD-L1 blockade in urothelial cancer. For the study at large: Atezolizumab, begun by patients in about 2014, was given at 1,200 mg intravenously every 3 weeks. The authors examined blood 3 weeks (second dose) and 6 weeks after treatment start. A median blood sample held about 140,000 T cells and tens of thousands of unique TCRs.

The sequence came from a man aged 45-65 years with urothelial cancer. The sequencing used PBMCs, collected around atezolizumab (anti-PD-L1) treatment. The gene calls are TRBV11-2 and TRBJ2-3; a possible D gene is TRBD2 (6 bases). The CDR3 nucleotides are TGTGCCAGCAGCTTAGTAGCGGTGGGGAGCCCAGATACGCAGTATTTT. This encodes CASSLVAVGSPDTQYF.